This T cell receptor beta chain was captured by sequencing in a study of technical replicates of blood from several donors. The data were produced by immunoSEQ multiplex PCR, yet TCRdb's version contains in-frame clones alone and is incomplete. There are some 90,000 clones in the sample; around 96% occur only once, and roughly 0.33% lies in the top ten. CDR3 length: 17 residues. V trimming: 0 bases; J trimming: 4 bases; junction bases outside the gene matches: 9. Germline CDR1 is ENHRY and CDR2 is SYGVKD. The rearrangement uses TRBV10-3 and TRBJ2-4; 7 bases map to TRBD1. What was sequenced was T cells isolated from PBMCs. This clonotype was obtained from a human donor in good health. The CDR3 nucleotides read TGTGCCATCAGTGAGTCTTTGGATAGGGACAGAAAAAACATTCAGTACTTC. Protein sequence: CAISESLDRDRKNIQYF.